The rows below give T cell receptor beta chains drawn from one sample of a study of T cells after yellow fever vaccination. MiXCR was run by TCRdb on the 5' RACE reads, yielding one entry per CDR3 protein. The sample holds 25,000 to 35,000 distinct CDR3 sequences, 3.5% to 5% seen once. The sample here was CD8+ T cells sorted from PBMCs, taken 5 days after the yellow fever booster vaccination. The receptor set was obtained from a man between 25 and 39 years old who received the YFV17D yellow fever vaccine. CDR3s include the opening cysteine and the closing phenylalanine or tryptophan. Fields, in order: J gene, V gene, clone size, D gene, CDR3 DNA, CDR3 protein. A D gene is named only where the DNA matches it firmly. Only part of the rows carry a size: once, few, many, or a class if the clone is expanded.

J gene: TRBJ2-3; V gene: TRBV27; clone size: many; D gene: TRBD2; CDR3 DNA: TGTGCCAGCCGGGTCGTTGGGAGGGCAGATACGCAGTATTTT; CDR3 protein: CASRVVGRADTQYF
J gene: TRBJ2-7; V gene: TRBV5-6; clone size: many; D gene: NA; CDR3 DNA: TGTGCCAGCAGCTTGACGGAAACCTACGAGCAGTACTTC; CDR3 protein: CASSLTETYEQYF
J gene: TRBJ1-5; V gene: TRBV12-3/TRBV12-4; clone size: many; D gene: NA; CDR3 DNA: TGTGCCAGCCACCTTGACTCAGACGGGGCGGTTCCCCAGCATTTT; CDR3 protein: CASHLDSDGAVPQHF
J gene: TRBJ1-4; V gene: TRBV27; clone size: many; D gene: NA; CDR3 DNA: TGTGCCAGCAGTTTACACGAAAGAACGGATGAAAAACTGTTTTTT; CDR3 protein: CASSLHERTDEKLFF
J gene: TRBJ2-3; V gene: TRBV7-2; clone size: NA; D gene: NA; CDR3 DNA: TGTGCCAGCAGCTTAGAAATTCCTTCGACAGATACGCAGTATTTT; CDR3 protein: CASSLEIPSTDTQYF
J gene: TRBJ2-7; V gene: TRBV7-2; clone size: many; D gene: NA; CDR3 DNA: TGTGCCAGCAGCTTTCAGACAGTTTTCGCTACGGAGCAGTACTTC; CDR3 protein: CASSFQTVFATEQYF
J gene: TRBJ1-1; V gene: TRBV6-2/TRBV6-3; clone size: few; D gene: NA; CDR3 DNA: TGTGCCAGCAGTTACCCTCACACTGAAGCTTTCTTT; CDR3 protein: CASSYPHTEAFF
J gene: TRBJ2-1; V gene: TRBV7-2; clone size: many; D gene: NA; CDR3 DNA: TGTGCCAGCAGCCCCTTGGGGGCCGCGGGATACAATGAGCAGTTCTTC; CDR3 protein: CASSPLGAAGYNEQFF
J gene: TRBJ2-3; V gene: TRBV7-2; clone size: many; D gene: TRBD2; CDR3 DNA: TGTGCCAGCAGCTTGGGGGGGAACACAGATACGCAGTATTTT; CDR3 protein: CASSLGGNTDTQYF
J gene: TRBJ1-6; V gene: TRBV12-3/TRBV12-4; clone size: many; D gene: NA; CDR3 DNA: TGTGCCAGCAGTCCAGGGTCCCATTCACCCCTCCACTTT; CDR3 protein: CASSPGSHSPLHF
J gene: TRBJ2-2; V gene: TRBV20-1; clone size: many; D gene: TRBD2; CDR3 DNA: TGCAGTGCCTATGCAGCGGGGGCGAACACCGGGGAGCTGTTTTTT; CDR3 protein: CSAYAAGANTGELFF